These 25 T cell receptor beta chains were all obtained from the same sample, sequenced in a study of T cell changes during pregnancy in multiple sclerosis. This table comes from immunoSEQ multiplex PCR, and its TCRdb copy is limited to in-frame clones, with some not included. This sample yields about 43,000 clones, of which more than 75% are seen a single time; 1.4% belongs to the top ten. Sequencing used PBMCs (not recorded whether the cells were cultured). All receptors come from a female donor with multiple sclerosis, enrolled in a pregnancy study.

The V call is TRBV9, the J call TRBJ2-6; D unclear. The CDR3 is made up of 16 amino acids. Germline V gene sequence: CDR1 SGDLS, CDR2 YYNGEE. V gave up 0 bases and J gave up 1 base, with 8 bases separating them. This CDR3 is CASSVDAASGANVLTF. As DNA, the CDR3 is TGTGCCAGCAGCGTAGATGCGGCATCTGGGGCCAACGTCCTGACTTTC.

The chain carries TRBV19 and TRBJ1-4; 9 nucleotides line up with TRBD1. The J segment lost 7 bases and the V segment lost 3 bases, leaving 3 bases of the junction unmatched. CDR3 length: 14 amino acids. Germline lookup yields CDR1 LNHDA and CDR2 SQIVND (reference sequence). CDR3 protein: CASSIGTGPEKLFF. The CDR3 nucleotides read TGTGCCAGTAGTATCGGGACAGGGCCTGAAAAACTGTTTTTT.

The chain recombines TRBV11-2 with TRBJ2-4, with a tentative D call TRBD1 (5 bases). From germline, CDR1 is SGHAT and CDR2 FQNNGV. CDR3 length equals 16 residues. With 3 bases removed from V and 9 bases from J, the gap between germline ends came to 21 bases. CDR3 nucleotides: TGTGCCAGCAGCTTTAGCTTGGGGCCTCGCGTGGGCATTCAGTACTTC. Its protein product is CASSFSLGPRVGIQYF.

The CDR3 is CAWSDRGINQPQHF. As DNA, the CDR3 is TGTGCCTGGAGTGATAGGGGCATCAATCAGCCCCAGCATTTT. The chain links TRBV30 to TRBJ1-5; tentative D call: TRBD1 (5 bases). The V gene's germline CDR1 is GTSNPN and CDR2 SVGIG (reference sequence). This CDR3 is built from 14 residues. The germline V and J ends were trimmed by 1 base and 3 bases, with 10 bases remaining between them.

This clone was observed once. J is TRBJ1-5 and V is TRBV10-3; D gene ambiguous. Germline V lookup: CDR1 ENHRY, CDR2 SYGVKD. The CDR3 is made up of 12 amino acids. Trimming removed 0 bases at V and 6 bases at J, with 3 bases between. Here the CDR3 DNA reads TGTGCCATCAGTGAGTCTCTTCAGCCCCAGCATTTT. Protein sequence: CAISESLQPQHF.

CDR3 in amino acids: CASSLDGGLGNQPQHF. The CDR3 DNA reads as TGTGCCAGCAGCTTAGATGGGGGTCTGGGCAATCAGCCCCAGCATTTT. V is TRBV7-9 and J is TRBJ1-5, with D possibly matching TRBD1 (5 bases). V was cut by 1 base and J by 2 bases, with 12 bases left in between. Looked up from germline, CDR1 is SEHNR and CDR2 is FQNEAQ (reference sequence). The CDR3 length is 16 residues.

The V gene is TRBV18, the J gene TRBJ2-1; D may be TRBD1 (6 bases). This CDR3 has 15 amino acids. V was clipped by 5 bases and J by 0 bases, with 11 bases between them. CDR1 and CDR2 from the germline V gene are KGHSH and LQKENI. CDR3 in amino acids: CASSDRSSSYNEQFF. DNA of the CDR3: TGTGCCAGCTCAGACAGGTCTAGCTCCTACAATGAGCAGTTCTTC. The whole variable domain, filled in from reference TRBV18 and TRBJ2-1, reads NAGVMQNPRHLVRRRGQEARLRCSPMKGHSHVYWYRQLPEEGLKFMVYLQKENIIDESGMPKERFSAEFPKEGPSILRIQQVVRGDSAAYFCASSDRSSSYNEQFFGPGTRLTVL.

Notes on this clone: Other nucleotide sequences in the sample specify the same CDR3. V usage is TRBV2 and J usage is TRBJ2-1; D is unclear. Germline lookup yields CDR1 SNHLY and CDR2 FYNNEI. V was trimmed by 1 base and J by 4 bases, leaving 5 bases between them. This CDR3 spans 13 amino acids. Here the CDR3 reads CASSEGLYNEQFF. The CDR3 DNA reads TGTGCCAGCAGTGAAGGGCTATACAATGAGCAGTTCTTC.

The chain joins TRBV5-4 to TRBJ2-1, with 12 bases lining up with TRBD1. Germline lookup yields CDR1 SGHNT and CDR2 YYREEE (reference sequence). CDR3 length equals 13 residues. J was trimmed by 7 bases and V by 7 bases; bases with no gene match: 3. This CDR3 reads CASGTGGMNEQFF. CDR3 bases: TGTGCCAGCGGGACAGGGGGCATGAATGAGCAGTTCTTC.

The CDR3: CASSLLSGLGRNTIYF. CDR3 sequence (DNA): TGTGCCAGCAGTTTACTCTCGGGGCTCGGGCGAAACACCATATATTTT. The chain is built from TRBV28 and TRBJ1-3; TRBD1 is a possible D gene (5 bases). The CDR3 is 16 amino acids. With 2 bases removed from V and 5 bases from J, the gap between germline ends came to 16 bases. Germline values: CDR1 MDHEN, CDR2 SYDVKM.

CDR3 sequence reads: CAWSDLGGRGTGETQYF. The CDR3 region has the DNA TGTGCCTGGAGTGACTTGGGCGGGAGGGGGACCGGGGAGACCCAGTACTTC. This chain links TRBV30 with TRBJ2-5; 9 bases are shared with TRBD2. Trimming at V came to 1 base and at J to 5 bases, leaving 14 bases not matched to a gene. This CDR3 region has 17 residues. Germline V gene lookup returns CDR1 GTSNPN and CDR2 SVGIG (reference sequence).

This sequence joins TRBV5-4 and TRBJ2-7; TRBD2 matches at 15 bases. The CDR3 is 17 residues long. The germline V gene encodes CDR1 SGHNT and CDR2 YYREEE (reference sequence). V was pared by 2 bases and J by 4 bases, with 7 bases of the junction left unmatched. The CDR3 DNA sequence: TGTGCCAGCAGCTTCGGGGGGACTAGCGGGAGGAGATACGAGCAGTACTTC. Encoded protein: CASSFGGTSGRRYEQYF.

The V gene is TRBV28, the J gene TRBJ2-7; D unclear. CDR1 and CDR2 (germline): MDHEN, SYDVKM. The germline V and J ends were trimmed by 4 bases and 4 bases, with 14 bases remaining between them. CDR3 size: 14 residues. The CDR3 protein is CASSSLIIDYEQYF. DNA of the CDR3: TGTGCCAGCAGTTCCCTCATCATCGATTACGAGCAGTACTTC.

This chain joins TRBV27 and TRBJ2-1; 12 positions agree with TRBD1. This CDR3 has 16 amino acids. The germline CDR1 and CDR2 sequences are MNHEY and SMNVEV (reference sequence). Germline trimming cut 5 bases from V and 7 bases from J; bases unmatched to any gene: 9. DNA for the CDR3: TGTGCCAGCAGTCTGGGACAGGGGGCATTCCCGAATGAGCAGTTCTTC. Its translation: CASSLGQGAFPNEQFF.

The chain combines TRBV29-1 with TRBJ1-5; 7 nucleotides match TRBD1. Trimming at V came to 4 bases and at J to 3 bases, leaving 3 bases not matched to a gene. There are 13 residues in the CDR3. Germline V gene sequence: CDR1 SQVTM, CDR2 ANQGSEA. The CDR3 reads CSVVTGNNQPQHF. CDR3 DNA: TGCAGCGTTGTGACAGGGAACAATCAGCCCCAGCATTTT.

The chain has TRBV6-5 and TRBJ1-5; D unresolved. With 6 bases removed from V and 4 bases from J, the gap between germline ends came to 7 bases. Germline values: CDR1 MNHEY, CDR2 SVGAGI. The CDR3 length is 12 residues. The CDR3 sequence: CASRAPNQPQHF. Here the CDR3 DNA reads TGTGCCAGCAGGGCGCCGAATCAGCCCCAGCATTTT.

The V and J genes are TRBV27 and TRBJ2-1; D may correspond to TRBD1 or TRBD2 (7 bases each). This CDR3 spans 14 amino acids. Trimming removed 3 bases from V and 5 bases from J, with 11 bases in between. In germline, CDR1 is MNHEY, CDR2 SMNVEV (reference sequence). The CDR3 bases are TGTGCCAGCAGTTTGCAGGGGGGGCACAATGAGCAGTTCTTC. This sequence encodes CASSLQGGHNEQFF.

The chain links TRBV6-1 to TRBJ2-1; 12 bases are shared with TRBD2. The ends lost 2 bases at V and 8 bases at J; junction bases unmatched: 10. CDR3 length equals 17 residues. Germline assignment: CDR1 MNHNS and CDR2 SASEGT. Here the CDR3 reads CASSEMTSGSFSYEQFF. In nucleotides, the CDR3 is TGTGCCAGCAGTGAAATGACTAGCGGGAGTTTTTCCTATGAGCAGTTCTTC.

This rearrangement joins TRBV30 to TRBJ2-7; no clear D. There are 12 residues in the CDR3. Per the germline V gene, CDR1 is GTSNPN and CDR2 is SVGIG (reference sequence). V gave up 1 base and J gave up 5 bases, with 9 bases separating them. This CDR3 reads CAWSGQVHEQYF. The CDR3 bases are TGTGCCTGGAGTGGGCAGGTCCACGAGCAGTACTTC.

This chain joins TRBV6-4 and TRBJ2-1, with 12 bases identical to TRBD2. V was pared by 3 bases and J by 3 bases, with 0 bases of the junction left unmatched. The CDR3 extends over 15 amino acids. From germline, CDR1 is MRHNA and CDR2 SNTAGT. CDR3 amino acids: CASSETSGSYNEQFF. The DNA for the CDR3 is TGTGCCAGCAGTGAGACTAGCGGGAGCTACAATGAGCAGTTCTTC.

V is TRBV4-1 and J is TRBJ2-7; 8 bases are a match to TRBD1. Germline V gene sequence: CDR1 MGHRA, CDR2 YSYEKL. This CDR3 contains 19 residues. The junction had 15 bases not matched to a gene; V was cut back by 0 bases and J by 2 bases. CDR3 sequence: CASSQDGRLDRVYPYEQYF. The CDR3 DNA is TGCGCCAGCAGCCAAGATGGCCGACTGGACAGGGTCTACCCCTACGAGCAGTACTTC.

The genes are TRBV18 and TRBJ1-2; the D is unclear. Germline values: CDR1 KGHSH, CDR2 LQKENI. Trimming took 3 bases from V and 1 from J, leaving 12 bases between them. This CDR3 region has 15 residues. This CDR3 reads CASSPRGRDNYGYTF. The CDR3 bases are TGTGCCAGCTCACCTCGAGGACGGGATAACTATGGCTACACCTTC.

This sequence joins TRBV12-5 and TRBJ2-1; D is possibly TRBD1 or TRBD2 (6 bases each). This CDR3 is built from 19 residues. Trimming stripped 4 bases from V and 7 bases from J, with 29 bases between. In germline, CDR1 is LGHNT, CDR2 FRNRAP. This CDR3 reads CASGWVGTTEGGGRNEQFF. The CDR3 DNA reads as TGTGCTAGTGGTTGGGTAGGGACCACAGAGGGGGGCGGCAGGAATGAGCAGTTCTTC.

V and J are TRBV5-1 and TRBJ2-1; D unresolved. The ends were cut back, 0 bases at V and 0 bases at J, with 7 bases in the middle. The CDR3 length is 15 residues. Per germline, CDR1 SGHRS and CDR2 YFSETQ. This chain's CDR3 is CASSLAQSSYNEQFF. CDR3 in DNA: TGCGCCAGCAGCTTGGCCCAGAGCTCCTACAATGAGCAGTTCTTC.

The chain is built from TRBV19 and TRBJ2-1, with D maybe TRBD2 (6 bases). V was cut by 0 bases and J by 12 bases, with 12 bases left in between. In germline, CDR1 is LNHDA, CDR2 SQIVND (reference sequence). CDR3 length: 13 residues. DNA for the CDR3: TGTGCCAGTAGTATAGACGGGAGAAGGGCGCAGTTCTTC. Translation gives CASSIDGRRAQFF.